This T cell receptor (beta chain) was found in a study of blood T cell repertoires in COVID-19. Looking at the study overall: Acute-phase and convalescent COVID-19 samples originated in the United States, Italy and Spain.

Produced via immunoSEQ multiplex PCR; TCRdb's table is partial and in-frame only. The sample consists of some 300,000 clones, 88% of them appearing once. This clone was observed a few times. Germline V gene data show CDR1 as LNHDA and CDR2 as SQIVND (reference sequence). The CDR3 loop spans 16 amino acids. Trimming removed 1 base from V and 3 bases from J; junction bases left unmatched: 8. The chain recombines TRBV19 with TRBJ2-5; TRBD2 agrees at 7 bases. Sequenced input: PBMCs or T cells enriched from blood (not recorded which). The clonotype comes from a woman aged 55-70 years in a cohort exposed to, infected with or recovered from COVID-19 (not recorded which). CDR3 protein: CASSIGQAGSKETQYF. The DNA of the CDR3 is TGTGCCAGTAGTATAGGACAAGCGGGATCGAAAGAGACCCAGTACTTC.